This TCR beta chain was captured in a study of PD-1 blockade in classical Hodgkin lymphoma. Time point indicated: cycle 4 day 1 (C4D1), after five to seven weeks of nivolumab. No patient escaped relapse after autologous stem cell transplantation, and brentuximab vedotin exposure varied. With regard to this clone: Its antigen remains unknown.

Method: immunoSEQ multiplex PCR; TCRdb's copy keeps in-frame clones and lacks some. Of approximately 9,000 clones detected, more than 75% appear once; the ten largest clones hold roughly 25%. Germline V lookup: CDR1 SGHVS, CDR2 FNYEAQ. Trimming stripped 1 base from V and 6 bases from J, with 12 bases between. The CDR3 has 14 amino acids. Broader study findings: No one has yet defined what causes the repertoire differences, which may be disease activity or prior therapy. According to reports, newly diagnosed patients had lower baseline TCR diversity than healthy donors, and relapsed/refractory patients had lower baseline TCR diversity still. Whoever responded completely had baseline diversity much like that seen in newly diagnosed patients.

V is TRBV7-6 and J is TRBJ1-1; the D is unclear. The specimen was peripheral blood mononuclear cells (PBMCs), collected before the fourth cycle of nivolumab. The receptor comes from a human donor with classical Hodgkin lymphoma. As DNA, the CDR3 is TGTGCCAGCAGCTTAGGTTTACAGTCTTCTGAAGCTTTCTTT. Translated: CASSLGLQSSEAFF.